These 27 T cell receptor beta chains originate from one sample sequenced in a study of a mutant IDH1 vaccine in newly diagnosed glioma. For these TCRs, the target antigens are not known. The time point here: week 47, end of study. Every single dose of the vaccine, 300 ug of mutant IDH1 20-mer peptide, came with topical imiquimod. The assay was immunoSEQ multiplex PCR, and TCRdb's table has in-frame clones only and misses some. The profile shows more than 30,000 clones, more than 80% of them singletons. The sample was PBMCs, taken from a glioma patient whose treatment included an IDH1 peptide vaccine. The receptors here all came from a woman aged 40 to 50 with glioma.

This rearrangement joins TRBV29-1 to TRBJ2-7; D uncertain. Per the germline V gene, CDR1 is SQVTM and CDR2 is ANQGSEA. The CDR3 is made up of 16 amino acids. Between the trimmed V and J ends, which lost 3 bases and 0 bases, there was a span of 18 bases. CDR3 DNA: TGCAGCGTTGACCGGGCAGCCCAAGCGCCCTCCTACGAGCAGTACTTC. It encodes CSVDRAAQAPSYEQYF.

This chain links TRBV7-9 with TRBJ1-1; 8 positions match TRBD1. Unmatched junction bases numbered 2, after V lost 5 bases and J lost 0 bases. This CDR3 spans 14 amino acids. CDR1 and CDR2 (germline): SEHNR, FQNEAQ (reference sequence). The chain's CDR3 is CASSVQGVNTEAFF. CDR3 nucleotides: TGTGCCAGCAGCGTACAGGGGGTGAACACTGAAGCTTTCTTT.

The gene calls are TRBV4-3 and TRBJ1-4, with 11 bases lining up with TRBD1. The J segment lost 6 bases and the V segment lost 4 bases, leaving 7 bases of the junction unmatched. Germline assignment: CDR1 LGHNA and CDR2 YSLEER. The CDR3 sequence is 16 residues long. The CDR3 is CASSLTAGQGDEKLFF. Written as DNA, the CDR3 is TGCGCCAGCAGCCTGACCGCGGGACAGGGGGATGAAAAACTGTTTTTT.

This chain connects TRBV7-9 to TRBJ1-2; 9 bases line up with TRBD1. V lost 7 bases to trimming and J lost 2 bases; unmatched junction nucleotides: 5. In germline, CDR1 is SEHNR, CDR2 FQNEAQ (reference sequence). The CDR3 has 14 residues. In nucleotides, the CDR3 is TGTGCCAGCAACCCCGGACAGGGGAACTATGGCTACACCTTC. Translating it yields CASNPGQGNYGYTF. The full variable domain, in which reference TRBV7-9 and TRBJ1-2 provide the parts outside the CDR3, is DTGVSQNPRHKITKRGQNVTFRCDPISEHNRLYWYRQTLGQGPEFLTYFQNEAQLEKSRLLSDRFSAERPKGSFSTLEIQRTEQGDSAMYLCASNPGQGNYGYTFGSGTRLTVV.

CDR3 region: CASSHLSGSEQYF. DNA of the CDR3: TGTGCCAGCAGCCACCTGTCGGGCAGCGAGCAGTACTTC. The chain carries TRBV5-4 and TRBJ2-7; D is uncertain. V gave up 4 bases and J gave up 6 bases, with 14 bases separating them. This CDR3 has 13 residues. The germline gives CDR1 SGHNT, CDR2 YYREEE (reference sequence).

The rearrangement joins TRBV5-1 to TRBJ2-1, with TRBD2 identical over 14 bases. Germline V gene lookup returns CDR1 SGHRS and CDR2 YFSETQ. This CDR3 is 18 amino acids long. The J segment lost 2 bases and the V segment lost 4 bases, leaving 8 bases of the junction unmatched. CDR3 nucleotides: TGCGCCAGCAGCCGAGGGACTAGCGGGAGAAGCGCCTACAATGAGCAGTTCTTC. Its protein is CASSRGTSGRSAYNEQFF.

The chain carries TRBV7-9 and TRBJ2-2, with 8 bases lining up with TRBD2. CDR1 and CDR2 (germline): SEHNR, FQNEAQ (reference sequence). CDR3 length equals 14 residues. V was clipped by 5 bases and J by 6 bases; unmatched bases: 5. CDR3 DNA: TGTGCCAGCAGCCCACGGGGGGGCTCCGGGGAGCTGTTTTTT. It is translated as CASSPRGGSGELFF.

This chain joins TRBV4-3 and TRBJ1-3; D not certain. Between the trimmed V and J ends, which lost 3 bases and 4 bases, there was a span of 16 bases. The V gene's germline CDR1 is LGHNA and CDR2 YSLEER. The CDR3 covers 16 residues. The CDR3 reads CASSQGFSTSGNTIYF. The CDR3 coding sequence is TGCGCCAGCAGCCAGGGGTTTAGTACGTCGGGAAACACCATATATTTT.

This chain uses TRBV10-1 with TRBJ1-1; no definite D call. The CDR3 has 12 amino acids. V was cut by 6 bases and J by 1 base, with 6 bases left in between. Germline V gene lookup returns CDR1 WNHNN and CDR2 SYGVQD (reference sequence). The CDR3 reads CASRGSNTEAFF. The CDR3 DNA follows: TGCGCCAGCAGGGGGTCGAACACTGAAGCTTTCTTT.

J is TRBJ1-2 and V is TRBV19; no clear D gene. Germline V gives CDR1 LNHDA, CDR2 SQIVND (reference sequence). The V and J ends lost 5 bases and 5 bases respectively, with 15 bases between them. This CDR3 has 14 amino acids. Here the CDR3 DNA reads TGTGCCAGTAGTCCCCTGGGAAGGGCTTATGGCTACACCTTC. Protein: CASSPLGRAYGYTF.

The V and J genes are TRBV28 and TRBJ2-5; D gene ambiguous. V dropped 2 bases and J dropped 5 bases, with 6 bases sitting between them. There are 12 residues in the CDR3. The V gene's germline CDR1 is MDHEN and CDR2 SYDVKM. In DNA form, the CDR3 reads TGTGCCAGCAGTTTAATTTGGGAGACCCAGTACTTC. Translation: CASSLIWETQYF.

The genes are TRBV6-5 and TRBJ2-5, with D unresolved. The CDR3 has 13 residues. V dropped 6 bases and J dropped 7 bases, with 15 bases sitting between them. Germline CDR1 MNHEY, CDR2 SVGAGI. CDR3 sequence: CASSLDVPGTQYF. CDR3 in DNA: TGTGCCAGCAGCTTGGACGTCCCGGGGACCCAGTACTTC.

The chain is built from TRBV5-1 and TRBJ2-3; the match to TRBD1 covers 10 bases. With 0 bases clipped from V and 4 bases from J, the junction kept 5 bases outside the gene matches. Germline V gene data show CDR1 as SGHRS and CDR2 as YFSETQ. The CDR3 has 16 amino acids. The DNA for the CDR3 is TGCGCCAGCAGCTTGGTCGACAGGGGGCCGGCAGATACGCAGTATTTT. Translated: CASSLVDRGPADTQYF.

The chain uses TRBV6-1 and TRBJ1-3, with a weak D call TRBD1 (5 bases). The germline V and J ends were trimmed by 8 bases and 0 bases, with 11 bases remaining between them. The CDR3 has 14 amino acids. The germline CDR1 and CDR2 sequences are MNHNS and SASEGT. DNA of the CDR3: TGTGCCAGCCACGGGGCTCGCTCTGGAAACACCATATATTTT. Translated, it gives CASHGARSGNTIYF.

Written as DNA, the CDR3 is TGTGCCAGCAGCCTCCGGGACAGGGAACAGTACTTC. The encoded protein is CASSLRDREQYF. This chain connects TRBV7-9 to TRBJ2-7, with 9 bases matching TRBD1. The germline CDR1 and CDR2 sequences are SEHNR and FQNEAQ (reference sequence). V was pared by 5 bases and J by 10 bases, with 6 bases of the junction left unmatched. The CDR3 runs 12 residues.

The chain carries TRBV2 and TRBJ2-5, with D perhaps matching TRBD2 (5 bases). This CDR3 spans 14 amino acids. Per the germline V gene, CDR1 is SNHLY and CDR2 is FYNNEI. The ends were cut back, 7 bases at V and 0 bases at J, with 12 bases in the middle. The CDR3 coding sequence is TGTGCCAGCATCTTGTTGACTAACCAAGAGACCCAGTACTTC. Translation gives CASILLTNQETQYF.

This clone has just one count. J is TRBJ2-7 and V is TRBV29-1; tentatively, D is TRBD1 (7 bases). The germline gives CDR1 SQVTM, CDR2 ANQGSEA. V dropped 7 bases and J dropped 2 bases, with 12 bases sitting between them. CDR3 length: 12 residues. CDR3 amino acids: CSARRGAYEQYF. CDR3 nucleotides: TGCAGCGCCCGCAGGGGGGCCTACGAGCAGTACTTC.

This chain joins TRBV7-2 and TRBJ1-5, with D possibly being TRBD1 (5 bases). From germline, CDR1 is SGHTA and CDR2 FQGNSA. V lost 6 bases and J lost 3, with 15 bases in between. The CDR3 runs 15 residues. CDR3 sequence: CASRETVTYNQPQHF. The CDR3 nucleotides are TGTGCCAGCAGGGAGACAGTCACTTACAATCAGCCCCAGCATTTT.

V is TRBV13 and J is TRBJ2-5; 10 bases are a match to TRBD2. Germline CDR1 and CDR2: PRHDT and FYEKMQ (reference sequence). V trimming: 5 bases; J trimming: 2 bases; junction bases outside the gene matches: 11. This CDR3 region has 17 residues. CDR3 residues: CASSPRLAGGRQETQYF. In DNA form, the CDR3 reads TGTGCCAGCAGCCCCCGACTAGCGGGTGGACGACAAGAGACCCAGTACTTC.

Here the CDR3 reads CASSHPGSYEQYF. The CDR3 coding sequence is TGCGCCAGCAGCCACCCTGGGTCCTACGAGCAGTACTTC. The rearrangement uses TRBV4-1 and TRBJ2-7; D not resolved. The CDR3 consists of 13 residues. Germline V gives CDR1 MGHRA, CDR2 YSYEKL. V lost 3 bases and J 1 base, leaving 7 bases between the germline ends.

The chain couples TRBV4-1 to TRBJ2-7, with 9 bases fitting TRBD2. CDR3 length: 14 amino acids. Germline V gene data show CDR1 as MGHRA and CDR2 as YSYEKL. The J segment lost 3 bases and the V segment lost 7 bases, leaving 7 bases of the junction unmatched. The CDR3 DNA reads TGCGCCAGCACTTTGACTAGCGGAGACTACGAGCAGTACTTC. Translated, it gives CASTLTSGDYEQYF.

The chain recombines TRBV5-1 with TRBJ1-4; possible D gene TRBD1, 5 bases. The CDR3 sequence is 14 residues long. Germline V lookup: CDR1 SGHRS, CDR2 YFSETQ. The V end lost 4 bases, the J end lost 5 bases, and 12 bases lay between the germline ends. The CDR3 reads CASSRDSVNEKLFF. The CDR3 DNA sequence: TGCGCCAGCAGCCGTGACAGTGTAAATGAAAAACTGTTTTTT.

This chain uses TRBV18 with TRBJ1-4; possible D gene TRBD1, 6 bases. Germline loops: CDR1 KGHSH, CDR2 LQKENI. V was clipped by 4 bases and J by 7 bases, with 13 bases between them. The CDR3 is made up of 14 amino acids. The CDR3 nucleotides are TGTGCCAGCTCACGAGACAGGTTCGGTGAAAAACTGTTTTTT. Translation gives CASSRDRFGEKLFF.

The V and J genes are TRBV6-5 and TRBJ1-6; tentative D call: TRBD1 (6 bases). The CDR3 sequence is 14 residues long. Per the germline V gene, CDR1 is MNHEY and CDR2 is SVGAGI. Trimming removed 5 bases from V and 5 bases from J, with 10 bases in between. The CDR3 region is CASSQGQNNSPLHF. The CDR3 region has the DNA TGTGCCAGCAGTCAAGGACAGAATAATTCACCCCTCCACTTT.

The rearrangement uses TRBV5-1 and TRBJ2-1; no clear D gene. The CDR3 contains 16 residues. V was pared by 0 bases and J by 3 bases, with 13 bases between. The germline V gene has CDR1 SGHRS and CDR2 YFSETQ. CDR3 sequence (DNA): TGCGCCAGCAGCTTGGATAGTTCGCTAGACTACAATGAGCAGTTCTTC. It codes for CASSLDSSLDYNEQFF.

The rearrangement links TRBV19 to TRBJ1-5, with D unclear. Germline V gives CDR1 LNHDA, CDR2 SQIVND (reference sequence). Trimming removed 8 bases at V and 5 bases at J, with 16 bases between. This CDR3 has 14 residues. The CDR3 is CASGPRLGYQPQHF. CDR3 sequence (DNA): TGTGCCAGTGGTCCCAGGCTGGGTTATCAGCCCCAGCATTTT.

CDR3 sequence (DNA): TGCGCCAGCAGCCAAGAGGGGGTCAAGGGCAATCAGCCCCAGCATTTT. Its protein is CASSQEGVKGNQPQHF. The V and J genes are TRBV4-1 and TRBJ1-5; possibly TRBD1 for D (5 bases). From germline, CDR1 is MGHRA and CDR2 YSYEKL. CDR3 length: 16 amino acids. The germline V and J ends were trimmed by 0 bases and 2 bases, with 11 bases remaining between them.